This TCR beta chain comes out of a study of shared clonotypes between healthy human individuals. Per sorted-subset replicate PCR, input was 200 to 250 ng DNA, representing roughly 28,000 T cell genomes. Some clones are missing from TCRdb's copy, which holds only in-frame ones; the method was immunoSEQ multiplex PCR. The repertoire consists of about 2 million clones, with about 94% occurring once and the leading ten covering 1.2%. Of note for this clone: What it binds is not known.

CD45RO-negative, CCR7-positively selected cells formed the naive CD8 fraction, excluding terminally differentiated effector memory CD45RA+ cells. Germline V gene lookup returns CDR1 SGHRS and CDR2 YFSETQ. The CDR3 length is 17 residues. V lost 2 bases and J 0 bases, leaving 15 bases between the germline ends. Study findings and constraints: The study sampled only blood, and tissue repertoires likely differ. Generation probability values for non-shared clonotypes were lower than those for clonotypes shared by all four donors. Naive subsets generally had larger estimated richness than memory subsets.

This receptor was identified in a man between 18 and 29 years old in good health. Sequenced sample: naive CD8+ T cells sorted from blood. The chain links TRBV5-1 to TRBJ1-3; D gene ambiguous. The CDR3 region has the DNA TGCGCCAGCAGCTTCGGTGGCGACCCCGGCTCTGGAAACACCATATATTTT. Translation gives CASSFGGDPGSGNTIYF. The full variable domain, with the rest looked up from reference TRBV5-1 and TRBJ1-3, is KAGVTQTPRYLIKTRGQQVTLSCSPISGHRSVSWYQQTPGQGLQFLFEYFSETQRNKGNFPGRFSGRQFSNSRSEMNVSTLELGDSALYLCASSFGGDPGSGNTIYFGEGSWLTVV.